This T cell receptor beta chain derives from a study of siplizumab effects on memory and regulatory T cells. Study-wide points: Unstimulated naive T cells seemed to show more diversity than memory cells did, and they also seemed to be among the major contributors to the alloresponse. Proliferating siplizumab-cultured Tregs lacked confirmed suppressive function.

Points on this clone: Its target is unknown.

Germline loops: CDR1 MNHEY, CDR2 SMNVEV (reference sequence). The CDR3 contains 13 residues. Trimming pared 5 bases from V and 8 bases from J, leaving 13 bases between. Some 97,000 TCR templates underwent assay in every sample. Profiling relied on immunoSEQ multiplex PCR, and the TCRdb table lists in-frame clones only, not all of them. The sample includes over 60,000 clones, about 89% of them seen just once. The TCR comes from a human donor in good health. This chain uses TRBV27 with TRBJ2-1; D is possibly TRBD2 (5 bases). The sample consisted of CD8+ T cells sorted from blood. The CDR3 spells CASSALGPDEQFF. In nucleotides, the CDR3 is TGTGCCAGCAGTGCACTAGGGCCGGATGAGCAGTTCTTC.